The 5 T cell receptor beta chains below were found in one sample sequenced in a study of blood T cells in healthy people across ages. For the second PCR, which ran for 7 to 11 cycles, a sample-barcoded 5' primer and a J-beta primer mix were used. A single record per CDR3 protein comes from TCRdb applying MiXCR to the 5' RACE reads. The repertoire holds 700,000 to 800,000 distinct CDR3 sequences, with approximately 43% as singletons. What was sequenced was blood. These receptor sequences come from a woman aged 55-69 years in good health.

V is TRBV2 and J is TRBJ1-5; 10 positions match TRBD1. The CDR3 is 14 residues long. Germline-derived CDR1 and CDR2 are SNHLY and FYNNEI. The J segment lost 3 bases and the V segment lost 6 bases, leaving 2 bases of the junction unmatched. The CDR3 DNA reads TGTGCCAGCAGGGGGACAGGGGACAATCAGCCCCAGCATTTT. Translating gives CASRGTGDNQPQHF.

The chain joins TRBV6-2 or TRBV6-3 to TRBJ2-7; D call uncertain. With 4 bases removed from V and 2 bases from J, the gap between germline ends came to 9 bases. Looked up from germline, CDR1 is MNHEY and CDR2 is SVGEGT. The CDR3 length is 13 residues. In DNA form, the CDR3 reads TGTGCCAGCAGTTCCGACTTTCCCTACGAGCAGTACTTC. It is translated as CASSSDFPYEQYF.

The CDR3 here is CASGFGGSRDTEAFF. CDR3 in DNA: TGTGCTAGTGGTTTTGGGGGGAGTCGGGACACTGAAGCTTTCTTT. The V call is TRBV12-5, the J call TRBJ1-1; D is perhaps TRBD1 (5 bases). V was pared by 3 bases and J by 3 bases, with 14 bases between. The CDR3 is made up of 15 amino acids. Germline values: CDR1 LGHNT, CDR2 FRNRAP.

In its sample, this clonotype was seen a few times. Here the CDR3 reads CASSLVWANSNYGYTF. The CDR3 DNA follows: TGTGCCAGCAGCTTAGTCTGGGCAAATAGTAACTATGGCTACACCTTC. The chain recombines TRBV7-2 with TRBJ1-2, with D unresolved. Trimming cost V 1 base and J 1 base, with 13 bases left between them. CDR1 SGHTA and CDR2 FQGNSA come from the germline V gene. The CDR3 is made up of 16 amino acids.

The chain recombines TRBV3-1 with TRBJ1-2; D uncertain. Trimming took 0 bases from V and 1 from J, leaving 6 bases between them. Germline V gene data show CDR1 as LGHDT and CDR2 as YNNKEL (reference sequence). The CDR3 is 14 residues long. The CDR3 region has the DNA TGTGCCAGCAGCCAAGATATAAGTAACTATGGCTACACCTTC. Translating it yields CASSQDISNYGYTF.